These 5 T cell receptor beta chains were sequenced from one sample in a study of blood T cell repertoires in COVID-19. TCRdb keeps only in-frame clones here, not all; method: immunoSEQ multiplex PCR. The sample has roughly 130,000 clones; roughly 84% are singletons. The sample taken for sequencing was PBMCs or T cells enriched from blood (not recorded which). The receptor source for this set is a man between 40 and 49 years old with acute COVID-19.

The chain has TRBV4-3 and TRBJ2-7; 13 nucleotides match TRBD2. The CDR3 sequence is 16 residues long. From germline, CDR1 is LGHNA and CDR2 YSLEER. V trimming: 4 bases; J trimming: 4 bases; junction bases outside the gene matches: 7. CDR3 in amino acids: CASSLDWTSGSYEQYF. The CDR3 region has the DNA TGCGCCAGCAGCCTAGATTGGACTAGCGGGAGTTACGAGCAGTACTTC.

This sequence joins TRBV2 and TRBJ2-2; weak D call: TRBD2 (6 bases). Deletions cut 5 bases from V and 4 bases from J, with 14 bases between. The CDR3 has 15 residues. Germline V gives CDR1 SNHLY, CDR2 FYNNEI. In nucleotides, the CDR3 is TGTGCCAGCAGTCCGGGTCGGAGGGGCACCGGGGAGCTGTTTTTT. Translation gives CASSPGRRGTGELFF.

The chain is built from TRBV5-4 and TRBJ2-1, with TRBD1 as a possible D gene (6 bases). V gave up 1 base and J gave up 6 bases, with 14 bases separating them. Germline CDR1 SGHNT, CDR2 YYREEE (reference sequence). This CDR3 is 15 amino acids long. The CDR3 DNA sequence: TGTGCCAGCAGCTTGCGCATAGGACAGTTCAATGAGCAGTTCTTC. Amino acid sequence: CASSLRIGQFNEQFF.

The V call is TRBV25-1, the J call TRBJ2-5, with no clear D. The germline V gene encodes CDR1 MGHDK and CDR2 SYGVNS. The V gene lost 5 bases and the J gene lost 3 bases, with 16 bases spanning the gap. The CDR3 sequence is 15 residues long. CDR3 region: CASSSSASNKETQYF. For the CDR3, the DNA is TGTGCCAGCAGTTCCAGCGCCTCTAATAAAGAGACCCAGTACTTC.

This chain connects TRBV10-3 to TRBJ2-2, with 8 nucleotides matching TRBD2. The germline V gene has CDR1 ENHRY and CDR2 SYGVKD. V shed 6 bases, J shed 2 bases, and the junction held 11 bases outside the gene matches. This CDR3 has 17 residues. CDR3 sequence: CAISLTRLARNTGELFF. The CDR3 coding sequence is TGTGCCATCAGCTTAACCAGACTAGCGCGAAACACCGGGGAGCTGTTTTTT.